Listed here is a single T cell receptor (beta chain). Its cognate antigen is unknown. This CDR3 comprises 13 residues. Germline lookup yields CDR1 MNHEY and CDR2 SMNVEV (reference sequence). The V end was cut by 6 bases, the J end by 2 bases, with 11 bases between. Random hexamers were used to reverse transcribe the RNA input (about 0.5 to 1 ug). MiXCR, applied by TCRdb to the immunoSEQ multiplex PCR reads, yields one record per CDR3 protein. Of 95,000 to 150,000 distinct CDR3 sequences in the sample, around 95% were seen once. This sample is drawn from a study of CD8 T cells in Susac syndrome. Whole-study findings and limits: Acknowledgment was made by the study that its TCR sequencing and HLA analysis involved a relatively small number of individuals.

Specimen: CD4+ T cells from PBMCs. The TCR originated in a human donor in good health. The rearrangement joins TRBV27 to TRBJ2-7, with a tentative D call TRBD2 (5 bases). The CDR3 is CASRLDGTYEQYF. The CDR3 DNA reads TGTGCCAGCAGACTAGACGGTACCTACGAGCAGTACTTC.